A single T cell receptor beta chain is shown here with its context. The data were obtained in a study of blood T cell repertoires in COVID-19. The age range of participants was 18 to 89 years, with residence in about two dozen US areas. Participant-reported clinical history was the basis for cohort assignment. The protocol was immunoSEQ multiplex PCR, while the TCRdb copy is restricted to in-frame clones and leaves out a portion. The sample has a few hundred thousand clones; 89% are singletons. The CDR3 consists of 15 residues. V shed 3 bases, J shed 4 bases, and the junction held 8 bases outside the gene matches. Germline values: CDR1 KGHSH, CDR2 LQKENI.

The TCR was taken from a woman in her twenties or thirties who had recovered from COVID-19. This chain uses TRBV18 with TRBJ1-1; 7 bases fit TRBD1. Input material: PBMCs or T cells enriched from blood (not recorded which). The CDR3, as DNA: TGTGCCAGCTCACCCCTGACAGGGTCGGTCACTGAAGCTTTCTTT. Translation: CASSPLTGSVTEAFF. Full variable domain (rest looked up from reference TRBV18 and TRBJ1-1): NAGVMQNPRHLVRRRGQEARLRCSPMKGHSHVYWYRQLPEEGLKFMVYLQKENIIDESGMPKERFSAEFPKEGPSILRIQQVVRGDSAAYFCASSPLTGSVTEAFFGQGTRLTVV.